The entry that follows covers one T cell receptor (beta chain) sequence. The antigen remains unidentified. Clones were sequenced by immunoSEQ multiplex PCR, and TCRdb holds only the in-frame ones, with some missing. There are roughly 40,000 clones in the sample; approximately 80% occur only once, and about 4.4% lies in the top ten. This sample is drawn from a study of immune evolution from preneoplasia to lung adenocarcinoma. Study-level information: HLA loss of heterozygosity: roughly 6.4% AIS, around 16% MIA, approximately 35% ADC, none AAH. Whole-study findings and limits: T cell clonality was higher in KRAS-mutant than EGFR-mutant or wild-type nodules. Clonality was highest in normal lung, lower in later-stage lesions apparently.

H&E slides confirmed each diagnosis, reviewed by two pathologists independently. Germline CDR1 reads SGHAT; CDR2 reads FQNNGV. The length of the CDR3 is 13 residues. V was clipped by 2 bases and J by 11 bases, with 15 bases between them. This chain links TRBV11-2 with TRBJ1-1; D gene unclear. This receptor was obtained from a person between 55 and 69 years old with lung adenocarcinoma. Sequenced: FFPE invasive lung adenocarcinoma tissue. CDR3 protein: CASSLISPGGAFF. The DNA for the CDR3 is TGTGCCAGCAGCTTAATCAGCCCAGGAGGGGCTTTCTTT.